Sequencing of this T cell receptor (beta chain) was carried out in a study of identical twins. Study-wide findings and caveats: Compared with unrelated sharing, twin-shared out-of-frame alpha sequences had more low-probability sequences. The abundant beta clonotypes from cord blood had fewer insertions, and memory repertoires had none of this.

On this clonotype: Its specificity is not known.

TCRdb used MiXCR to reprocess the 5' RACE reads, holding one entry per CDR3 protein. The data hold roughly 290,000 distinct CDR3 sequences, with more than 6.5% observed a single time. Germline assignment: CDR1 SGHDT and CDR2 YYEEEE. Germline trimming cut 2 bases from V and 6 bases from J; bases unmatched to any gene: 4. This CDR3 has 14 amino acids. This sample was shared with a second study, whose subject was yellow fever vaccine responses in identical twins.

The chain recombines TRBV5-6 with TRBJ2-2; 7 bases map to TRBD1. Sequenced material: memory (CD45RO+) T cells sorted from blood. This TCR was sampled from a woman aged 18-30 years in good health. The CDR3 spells CASSLRQGPGELFF. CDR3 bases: TGTGCCAGCAGCTTACGACAGGGCCCCGGGGAGCTGTTTTTT.